This is a list of T cell receptor beta chains from one sample in a study of neurological immune-mediated disorders. In TCRdb, the 5' RACE reads were re-called with MiXCR into one record per CDR3 protein. The table lists under 75,000 distinct CDR3 sequences, about 3.7% of them singletons, with roughly 7% in the top ten. The sample was PBMCs. The receptor source for this set is a woman in her sixties with multiple sclerosis. CDR3s include the opening cysteine and the closing phenylalanine or tryptophan. The D gene is left open where the match is weak. The size of a clone is reported for some rows only, either as once, few or many, or as a class for expanded clones.

d_gene,v_gene,j_gene,abundance,CDR3aa,CDR3nt
NA,TRBV20-1,TRBJ1-2,many,CSARDDWTDYGYTF,TGCAGTGCTAGAGACGACTGGACAGACTATGGCTACACCTTC
NA,TRBV20-1,TRBJ1-1,many,CSAVRQANTEAFF,TGCAGTGCTGTCCGACAGGCGAACACTGAAGCTTTCTTT
NA,TRBV2,TRBJ1-6,many,CASYLSAVGLSPLHF,TGTGCCAGCTACCTCTCAGCTGTCGGGTTGTCACCCCTCCACTTT
NA,TRBV10-3,TRBJ2-7,many,CAISRGPRNNYEQYF,TGTGCCATCAGCCGAGGGCCTAGAAACAACTACGAGCAGTACTTC
NA,TRBV6-5,TRBJ2-7,few,CASSSMGGEQYF,TGTGCCAGCAGTTCGATGGGGGGAGAGCAGTACTTC
NA,TRBV5-1,TRBJ2-4,many,CASSLAGGPKNIQYF,TGCGCCAGCAGCTTGGCCGGAGGACCCAAAAACATTCAGTACTTC
NA,TRBV6-2/TRBV6-3,TRBJ1-5,many,CASSLYREILSNQPQHF,TGTGCCAGCAGTTTGTACAGGGAAATCTTAAGCAATCAGCCCCAGCATTTT
TRBD1,TRBV5-1,TRBJ2-7,many,CASSLESGGLHEQYF,TGCGCCAGCAGCTTGGAGTCAGGGGGCCTCCACGAGCAGTACTTC
NA,TRBV5-1,TRBJ1-1,few,CASSLSSVTRNTEAFF,TGCGCCAGCAGCTTGAGTTCGGTGACGCGGAACACTGAAGCTTTCTTT
TRBD1,TRBV11-2,TRBJ1-6,many,CASSVTGENSPLHF,TGTGCCAGCAGCGTGACAGGGGAGAATTCACCCCTCCACTTT
NA,TRBV20-1,TRBJ1-2,many,CSARGGPMGYTF,TGCAGTGCTAGAGGAGGCCCAATGGGCTACACCTTC
NA,TRBV5-1,TRBJ2-5,many,CASSSGTTATQYF,TGCGCCAGCAGCAGCGGGACAACAGCGACCCAGTACTTC
TRBD1,TRBV20-1,TRBJ1-6,many,CSARAGTGYNSPLHF,TGCAGTGCTAGAGCAGGGACAGGCTATAATTCACCCCTCCACTTT
NA,TRBV12-3/TRBV12-4,TRBJ2-7,many,CASSFRGGLSYEQYF,TGTGCCAGCAGTTTCAGGGGGGGGTTGTCCTACGAGCAGTACTTC
NA,TRBV12-3/TRBV12-4,TRBJ2-2,many,CASPSLANTGELFF,TGTGCCAGCCCCTCCCTGGCGAACACCGGGGAGCTGTTTTTT
NA,TRBV5-1,TRBJ2-3,many,CASSLESYTDTQYF,TGCGCCAGCAGCTTGGAGAGTTACACAGATACGCAGTATTTT
TRBD1,TRBV10-3,TRBJ2-5,many,CAITVGQGVAETQYF,TGTGCCATCACCGTCGGACAGGGGGTGGCGGAGACCCAGTACTTC
TRBD1,TRBV20-1,TRBJ1-1,NA,CSATGGVMNTEAFF,TGCAGTGCTACAGGGGGAGTGATGAACACTGAAGCTTTCTTT
NA,TRBV28,TRBJ1-1,many,CASRPTMGNTEAFF,TGTGCCAGCAGACCAACGATGGGGAACACTGAAGCTTTCTTT
TRBD2,TRBV5-1,TRBJ2-1,many,CASSFASGNNEQFF,TGCGCCAGCAGCTTCGCCAGCGGGAACAATGAGCAGTTCTTC
TRBD2,TRBV5-1,TRBJ2-1,many,CASSAGTSGFDNEQFF,TGCGCCAGCAGCGCCGGGACTAGCGGGTTTGACAATGAGCAGTTCTTC
NA,TRBV7-8,TRBJ1-2,many,CASSFATGWNYGYTF,TGTGCCAGCAGCTTTGCCACAGGTTGGAACTATGGCTACACCTTC
NA,TRBV20-1,TRBJ1-2,many,CSARVRRGRDSTHYGYTF,TGCAGTGCTAGAGTACGCAGGGGCCGAGATTCCACTCACTATGGCTACACCTTC
TRBD2,TRBV12-3/TRBV12-4,TRBJ2-1,many,CASRTTSGVNEQFF,TGTGCCAGCAGAACGACTAGCGGGGTTAATGAGCAGTTCTTC
TRBD2,TRBV10-3,TRBJ2-3,medium-sized,CAIHALAGGLDTQYF,TGTGCCATCCACGCCCTAGCGGGAGGCCTGGATACGCAGTATTTT
TRBD1,TRBV7-7,TRBJ2-3,many,CASSLYGTGMPDTQYF,TGTGCTAGCAGCTTATACGGGACAGGGATGCCAGATACGCAGTATTTT
NA,TRBV5-1,TRBJ2-6,NA,CASSGSVSGANVLTF,TGCGCCAGCAGCGGAAGTGTGTCTGGGGCCAACGTCCTGACTTTC
TRBD2,TRBV6-1,TRBJ2-1,many,CASSDRGLDAYNEQFF,TGTGCCAGCAGTGACAGGGGACTAGACGCCTACAATGAGCAGTTCTTC
TRBD1,TRBV6-2/TRBV6-3,TRBJ2-3,many,CASSSMTGISDTQYF,TGTGCCAGCAGTTCCATGACAGGGATATCAGATACGCAGTATTTT
TRBD1,TRBV20-1,TRBJ1-5,many,CSQRQGNQPQHF,TGCAGCCAGAGACAGGGAAATCAGCCCCAGCATTTT
NA,TRBV7-3,TRBJ2-3,many,CASSLGSSGDTQYF,TGTGCCAGCAGCTTAGGGTCTAGTGGCGATACGCAGTATTTT
NA,TRBV18,TRBJ1-2,many,CASSPSSRTNYGYTF,TGTGCCAGCTCACCGTCCAGCAGAACGAACTATGGCTACACCTTC
NA,TRBV7-2,TRBJ1-1,few,CASSLAPGITEAFF,TGTGCCAGCAGCTTAGCCCCGGGTATCACTGAAGCTTTCTTT
NA,TRBV6-2/TRBV6-3,TRBJ2-7,many,CASSYSTWGGEQYF,TGTGCCAGCAGTTACTCGACATGGGGAGGCGAGCAGTACTTC
NA,TRBV6-2/TRBV6-3,TRBJ2-7,many,CASRPTGRLTYEQYF,TGTGCCAGCAGACCAACGGGACGGCTCACCTACGAGCAGTACTTC
NA,TRBV20-1,TRBJ2-3,many,CSATTSLGTDTQYF,TGCAGTGCCACGACTTCTTTGGGCACAGATACGCAGTATTTT
NA,TRBV10-3,TRBJ2-7,many,CAISNGAVHEQYF,TGTGCCATCAGTAATGGGGCAGTACACGAGCAGTACTTC
TRBD1,TRBV28,TRBJ2-1,many,CASHPVPGQGADEQFF,TGTGCCAGCCACCCCGTACCGGGACAGGGGGCCGATGAGCAGTTCTTC
TRBD1,TRBV5-1,TRBJ2-3,many,CASSNTGATDTQYF,TGCGCCAGCAGCAACACAGGGGCCACAGATACGCAGTATTTT
TRBD2,TRBV9,TRBJ2-1,many,CASSPSGRAWAYNEQFF,TGTGCCAGCAGCCCGAGCGGGAGGGCCTGGGCGTACAATGAGCAGTTCTTC
NA,TRBV5-1,TRBJ1-3,many,CASSLTGTYSGNTIYF,TGCGCCAGCAGCTTGACAGGGACCTACTCTGGAAACACCATATATTTT
TRBD2,TRBV24-1,TRBJ2-2,many,CATSGTSGNTGELFF,TGTGCCACCAGCGGGACTAGCGGGAACACCGGGGAGCTGTTTTTT
TRBD1,TRBV4-1,TRBJ2-2,many,CASSRPLQGAGTGELFF,TGCGCCAGCAGCCGGCCGCTTCAGGGGGCCGGCACCGGGGAGCTGTTTTTT
NA,TRBV6-1,TRBJ2-1,many,CASTIRVEEQFF,TGTGCCAGCACCATTAGGGTAGAGGAGCAGTTCTTC
TRBD1,TRBV5-1,TRBJ2-1,many,CASRPGTGGSNEQFF,TGCGCCAGCCGTCCAGGGACAGGGGGCTCCAATGAGCAGTTCTTC
NA,TRBV20-1,TRBJ1-6,many,CSARRQSSYNSPLHF,TGCAGTGCTAGACGACAGAGCTCCTATAATTCACCCCTCCACTTT